The present T cell receptor beta chain was sequenced within a study of T cell changes during pregnancy in multiple sclerosis. The V segment lost 1 base and the J segment 2 bases; nucleotides outside the gene matches: 4. Germline V CDR1 and CDR2: LNHDA, SQIVND (reference sequence). The CDR3 extends over 15 amino acids. Repertoires were generated with immunoSEQ multiplex PCR, while TCRdb's copy carries only in-frame clones and drops some. The data hold over 40,000 clones, with roughly 90% observed a single time. The sample holds one count of this clone. This TCR came from a female donor in good health, enrolled as a control in a pregnancy study. The sequencing used peripheral blood, collected in the second trimester of pregnancy. V is TRBV19 and J is TRBJ2-5, with TRBD2 matching over 7 bases. Here the CDR3 reads CASSIGLADQETQYF. CDR3 DNA sequence: TGTGCCAGTAGTATAGGGCTAGCGGATCAAGAGACCCAGTACTTC.